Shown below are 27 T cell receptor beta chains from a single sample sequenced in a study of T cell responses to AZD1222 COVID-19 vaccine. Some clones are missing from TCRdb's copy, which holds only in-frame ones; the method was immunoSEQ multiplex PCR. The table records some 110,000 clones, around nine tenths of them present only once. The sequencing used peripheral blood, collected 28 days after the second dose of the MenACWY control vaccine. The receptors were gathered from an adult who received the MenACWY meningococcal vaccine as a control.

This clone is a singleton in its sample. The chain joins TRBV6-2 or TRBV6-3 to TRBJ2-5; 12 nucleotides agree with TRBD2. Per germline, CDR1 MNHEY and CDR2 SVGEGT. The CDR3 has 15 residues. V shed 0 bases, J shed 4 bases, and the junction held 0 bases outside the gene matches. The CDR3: CASSYSTSGGETQYF. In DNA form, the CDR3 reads TGTGCCAGCAGTTACTCGACTAGCGGGGGAGAGACCCAGTACTTC.

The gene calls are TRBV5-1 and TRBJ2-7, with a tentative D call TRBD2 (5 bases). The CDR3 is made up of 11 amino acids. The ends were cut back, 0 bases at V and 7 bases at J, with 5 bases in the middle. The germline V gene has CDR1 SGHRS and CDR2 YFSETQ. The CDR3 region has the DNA TGCGCCAGCAGCTTGGGAGGGGAGCAGTACTTC. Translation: CASSLGGEQYF.

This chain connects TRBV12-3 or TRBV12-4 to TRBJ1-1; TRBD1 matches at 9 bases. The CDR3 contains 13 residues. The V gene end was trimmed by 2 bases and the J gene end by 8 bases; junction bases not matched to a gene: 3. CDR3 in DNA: TGTGCCAGCAGTTTAAGGGACAGGGACGAAGCTTTCTTT. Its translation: CASSLRDRDEAFF.

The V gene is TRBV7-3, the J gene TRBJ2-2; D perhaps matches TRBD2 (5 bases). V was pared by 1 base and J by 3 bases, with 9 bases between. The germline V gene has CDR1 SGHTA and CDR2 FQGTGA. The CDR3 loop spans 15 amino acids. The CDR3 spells CASSLRGAYTGELFF. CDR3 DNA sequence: TGTGCCAGCAGCTTAAGGGGAGCCTACACCGGGGAGCTGTTTTTT.

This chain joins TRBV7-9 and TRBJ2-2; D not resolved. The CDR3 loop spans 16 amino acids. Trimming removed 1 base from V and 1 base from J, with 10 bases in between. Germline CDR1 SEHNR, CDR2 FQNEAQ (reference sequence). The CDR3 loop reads CASSLGVLRNTGELFF. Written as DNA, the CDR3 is TGTGCCAGCAGCTTAGGGGTTTTGCGGAACACCGGGGAGCTGTTTTTT.

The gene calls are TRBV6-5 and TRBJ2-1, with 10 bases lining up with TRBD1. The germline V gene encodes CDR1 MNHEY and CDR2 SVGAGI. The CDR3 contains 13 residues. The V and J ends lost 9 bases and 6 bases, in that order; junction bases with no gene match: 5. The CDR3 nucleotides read TGTGCCAGAGGGGGACAGGGGATCAATGAGCAGTTCTTC. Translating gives CARGGQGINEQFF.

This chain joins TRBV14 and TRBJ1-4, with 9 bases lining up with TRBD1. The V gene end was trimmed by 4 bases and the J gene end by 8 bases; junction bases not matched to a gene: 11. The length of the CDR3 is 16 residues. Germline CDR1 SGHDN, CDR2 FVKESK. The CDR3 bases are TGTGCCAGCAGCCCCCTGCGGGACAGGGTTGTGGAAAAACTGTTTTTT. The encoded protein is CASSPLRDRVVEKLFF.

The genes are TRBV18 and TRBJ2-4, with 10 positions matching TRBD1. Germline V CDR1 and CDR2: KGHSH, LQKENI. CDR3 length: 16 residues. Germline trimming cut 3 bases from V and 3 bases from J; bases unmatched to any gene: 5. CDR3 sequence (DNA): TGTGCCAGCTCACCCGACAGGGGGCAGGTCAAAAACATTCAGTACTTC. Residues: CASSPDRGQVKNIQYF.

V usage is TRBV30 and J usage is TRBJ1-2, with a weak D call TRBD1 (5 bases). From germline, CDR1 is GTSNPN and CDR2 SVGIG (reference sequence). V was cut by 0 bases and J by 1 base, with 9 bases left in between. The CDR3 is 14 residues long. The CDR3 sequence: CAWSVPGVNYGYTF. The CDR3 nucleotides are TGTGCCTGGAGTGTCCCGGGGGTTAACTATGGCTACACCTTC.

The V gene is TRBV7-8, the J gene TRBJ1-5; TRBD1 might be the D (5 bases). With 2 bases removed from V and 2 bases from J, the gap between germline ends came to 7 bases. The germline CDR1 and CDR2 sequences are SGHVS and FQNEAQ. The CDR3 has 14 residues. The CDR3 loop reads CASSLSRGNQPQHF. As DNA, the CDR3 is TGTGCCAGCAGCTTATCCAGGGGCAATCAGCCCCAGCATTTT.

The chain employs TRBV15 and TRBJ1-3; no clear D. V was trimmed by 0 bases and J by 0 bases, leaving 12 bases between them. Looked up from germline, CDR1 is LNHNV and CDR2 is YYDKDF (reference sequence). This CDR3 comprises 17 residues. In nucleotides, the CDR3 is TGTGCCACCAGCAGAGATAAGACGGGAAGCTCTGGAAACACCATATATTTT. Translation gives CATSRDKTGSSGNTIYF.

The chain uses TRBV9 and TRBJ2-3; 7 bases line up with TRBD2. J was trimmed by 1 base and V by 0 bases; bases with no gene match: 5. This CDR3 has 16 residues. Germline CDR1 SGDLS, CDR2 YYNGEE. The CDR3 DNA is TGTGCCAGCAGCGTAGCTCCGGGGGGTGGCACAGATACGCAGTATTTT. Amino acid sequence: CASSVAPGGGTDTQYF.

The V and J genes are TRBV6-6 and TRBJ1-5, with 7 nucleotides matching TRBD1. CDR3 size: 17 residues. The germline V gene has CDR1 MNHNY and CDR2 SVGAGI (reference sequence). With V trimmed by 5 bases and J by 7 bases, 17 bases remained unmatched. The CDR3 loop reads CASSPFPTGDLRQPQHF. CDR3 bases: TGTGCCAGCAGTCCTTTTCCCACAGGGGATCTTCGCCAGCCCCAGCATTTT.

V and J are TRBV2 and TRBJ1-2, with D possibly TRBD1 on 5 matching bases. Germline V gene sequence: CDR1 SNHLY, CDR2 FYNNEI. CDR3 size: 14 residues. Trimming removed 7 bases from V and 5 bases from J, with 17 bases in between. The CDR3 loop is CASNPAGSLYGYTF. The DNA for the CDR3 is TGTGCCAGCAACCCGGCAGGGAGTCTTTATGGCTACACCTTC.

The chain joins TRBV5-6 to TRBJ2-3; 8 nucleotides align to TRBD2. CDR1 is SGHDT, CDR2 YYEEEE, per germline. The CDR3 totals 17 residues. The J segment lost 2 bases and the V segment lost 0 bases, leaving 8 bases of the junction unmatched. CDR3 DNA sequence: TGTGCCAGCAGCTTGGGCTCCGGGGGGGCCAACACAGATACGCAGTATTTT. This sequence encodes CASSLGSGGANTDTQYF.

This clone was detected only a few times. CDR3 in DNA: TGTGTCAGAAGCTTAGGTGACTCGAGGGGCTACACCTTC. Protein: CVRSLGDSRGYTF. The gene calls are TRBV7-5 and TRBJ1-2. TRBV7-5 is a listed pseudogene. The CDR3 covers 13 residues.

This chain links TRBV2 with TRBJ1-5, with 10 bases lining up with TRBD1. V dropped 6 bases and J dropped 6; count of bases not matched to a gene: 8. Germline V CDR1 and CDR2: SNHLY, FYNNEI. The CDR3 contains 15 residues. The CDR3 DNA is TGTGCCAGCAGCGATAGACAGGGGGCGGGTCAGCCCCAGCATTTT. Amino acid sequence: CASSDRQGAGQPQHF.

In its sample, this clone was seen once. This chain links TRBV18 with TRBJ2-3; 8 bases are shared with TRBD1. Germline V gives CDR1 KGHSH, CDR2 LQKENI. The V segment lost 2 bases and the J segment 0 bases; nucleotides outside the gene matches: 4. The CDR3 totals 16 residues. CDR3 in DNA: TGTGCCAGCTCACCAACCCGACAGGGGAGCACAGATACGCAGTATTTT. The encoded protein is CASSPTRQGSTDTQYF.

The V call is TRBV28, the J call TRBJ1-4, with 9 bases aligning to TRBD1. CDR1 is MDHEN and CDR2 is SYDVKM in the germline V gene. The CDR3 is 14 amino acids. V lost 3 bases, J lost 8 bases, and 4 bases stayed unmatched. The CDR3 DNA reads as TGTGCCAGCAGTTTCAGACAGGGGGGAGAAAAACTGTTTTTT. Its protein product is CASSFRQGGEKLFF.

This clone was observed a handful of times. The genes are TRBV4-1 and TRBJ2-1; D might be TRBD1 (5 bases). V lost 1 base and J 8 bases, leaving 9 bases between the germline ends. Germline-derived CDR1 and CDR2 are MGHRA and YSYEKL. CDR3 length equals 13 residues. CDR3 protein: CASSQAGLDEQFF. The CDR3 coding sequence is TGCGCCAGCAGCCAAGCAGGGTTGGATGAGCAGTTCTTC.

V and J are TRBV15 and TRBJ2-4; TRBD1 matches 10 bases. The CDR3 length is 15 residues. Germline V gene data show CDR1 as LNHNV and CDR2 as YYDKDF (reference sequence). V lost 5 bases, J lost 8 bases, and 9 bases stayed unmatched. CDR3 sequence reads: CATSPRDRGQYIQYF. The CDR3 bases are TGTGCCACCAGCCCTCGGGACAGGGGTCAGTACATTCAGTACTTC.

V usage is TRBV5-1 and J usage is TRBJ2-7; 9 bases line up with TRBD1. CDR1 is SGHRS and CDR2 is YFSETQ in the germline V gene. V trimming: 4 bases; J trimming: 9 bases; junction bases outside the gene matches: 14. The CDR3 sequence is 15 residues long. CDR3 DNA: TGCGCCAGCAGCGCGGGACAGGGCTCCCCAAAGGGGCAGTACTTC. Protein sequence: CASSAGQGSPKGQYF.

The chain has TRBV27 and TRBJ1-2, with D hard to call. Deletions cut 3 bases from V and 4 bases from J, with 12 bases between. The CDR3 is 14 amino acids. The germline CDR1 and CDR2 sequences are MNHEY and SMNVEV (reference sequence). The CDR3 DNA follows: TGTGCCAGCAGTTTTTCGGGTTGGGGCTATGGCTACACCTTC. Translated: CASSFSGWGYGYTF.

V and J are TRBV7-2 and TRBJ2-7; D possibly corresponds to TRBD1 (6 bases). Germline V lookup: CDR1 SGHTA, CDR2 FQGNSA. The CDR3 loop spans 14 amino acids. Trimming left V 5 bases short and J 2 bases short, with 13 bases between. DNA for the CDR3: TGTGCCAGCAGCCCAAACAAGGGGGCCTACGAGCAGTACTTC. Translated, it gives CASSPNKGAYEQYF.

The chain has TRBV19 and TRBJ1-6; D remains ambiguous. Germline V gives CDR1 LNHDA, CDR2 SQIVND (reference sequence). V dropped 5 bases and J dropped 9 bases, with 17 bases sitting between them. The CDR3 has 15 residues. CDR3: CASSPRPALGSPLHF. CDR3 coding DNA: TGTGCCAGTAGTCCTAGACCGGCGCTGGGTTCACCCCTCCACTTT.

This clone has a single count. CDR3 nucleotide sequence: TGTGCCAGCAGTCGAAATAGCGGGGGGGCTCAAGAGACCCAGTACTTC. Protein: CASSRNSGGAQETQYF. V is TRBV2 and J is TRBJ2-5, with 11 positions matching TRBD2. The J segment lost 2 bases and the V segment lost 5 bases, leaving 7 bases of the junction unmatched. The length of the CDR3 is 16 residues. CDR1 and CDR2 (germline): SNHLY, FYNNEI.

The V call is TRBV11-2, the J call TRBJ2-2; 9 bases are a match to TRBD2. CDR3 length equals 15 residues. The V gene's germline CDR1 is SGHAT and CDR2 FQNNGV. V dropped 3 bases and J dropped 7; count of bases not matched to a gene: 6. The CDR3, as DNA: TGTGCCAGCAGCTTTGTCGGGACTAGCAGCGGGGAGCTGTTTTTT. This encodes CASSFVGTSSGELFF.